This T cell receptor (beta chain) was obtained from a study of T cell responses to AZD1222 COVID-19 vaccine. About the research overall: Second doses that came at about 4 or about 12 weeks were put together. Study-wide results and caveats: There were mostly white British donors and more females than males, and clonal diversity was possibly underestimated. There were repertoire samples only from the period after the peak T cell response. Targets within unmutated variant regions were reportedly found for nearly half of spike-specific TCRs.

The table came from immunoSEQ multiplex PCR; TCRdb's copy has only in-frame clones and leaves some out. The data show 63,000 or so clones, 85% seen once. In regard to this clone: Its target is unknown.

The CDR3 length is 13 residues. Looked up from germline, CDR1 is SGHTA and CDR2 is FQGNSA. With 4 bases removed from V and 3 bases from J, the gap between germline ends came to 9 bases. This clonotype was obtained from an adult in good health. The sample here was peripheral blood, taken on day 0 of AZD1222 vaccination. The chain joins TRBV7-2 to TRBJ1-2; D gene unclear. The DNA of the CDR3 is TGTGCCAGCAGCTCGGGGTCGGACTATGGCTACACCTTC. Its protein is CASSSGSDYGYTF.